This TCR beta chain was observed in a study of blood T cell repertoires in COVID-19. In the original workflow: By means of reference gene primer amplification, nucleated cell counts were estimated. Clones were sequenced by immunoSEQ multiplex PCR, and TCRdb holds only the in-frame ones, with some missing. The V and J calls and clone size were taken over from that table, and D and trimming were inferred from the DNA. The data hold over 55,000 clones, with 75% to 95% observed a single time. V was pared by 3 bases and J by 3 bases, with 3 bases of the junction left unmatched. Looked up from germline, CDR1 is MNHEY and CDR2 is SVGAGI. The CDR3 has 14 residues.

V gene TRBV6-5 combines with J gene TRBJ2-7; 9 positions agree with TRBD1. What was sequenced was peripheral blood. This receptor was taken from a man in his sixties with acute or convalescent COVID-19. The CDR3 sequence: CASSYRDRVYEQYF. The CDR3 bases are TGTGCCAGCAGTTATCGGGACAGGGTCTACGAGCAGTACTTC.